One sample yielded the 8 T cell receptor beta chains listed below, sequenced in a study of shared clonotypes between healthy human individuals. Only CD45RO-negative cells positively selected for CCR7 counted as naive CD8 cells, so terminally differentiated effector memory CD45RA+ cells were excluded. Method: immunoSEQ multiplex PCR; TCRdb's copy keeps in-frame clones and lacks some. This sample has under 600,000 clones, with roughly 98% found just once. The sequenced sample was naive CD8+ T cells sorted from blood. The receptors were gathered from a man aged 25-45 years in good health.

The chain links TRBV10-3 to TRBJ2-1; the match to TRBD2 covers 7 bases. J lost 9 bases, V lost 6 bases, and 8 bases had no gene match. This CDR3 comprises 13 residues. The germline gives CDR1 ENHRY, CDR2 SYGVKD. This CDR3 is CAISPPPGGEQFF. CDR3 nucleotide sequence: TGTGCCATCAGCCCACCCCCGGGAGGTGAGCAGTTCTTC.

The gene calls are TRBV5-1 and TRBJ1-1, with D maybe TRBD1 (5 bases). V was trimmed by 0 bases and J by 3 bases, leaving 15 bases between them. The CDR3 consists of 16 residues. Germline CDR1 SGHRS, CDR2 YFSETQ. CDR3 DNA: TGCGCCAGCAGCTTGGGATGGGGCCAATCCCACACTGAAGCTTTCTTT. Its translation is CASSLGWGQSHTEAFF.

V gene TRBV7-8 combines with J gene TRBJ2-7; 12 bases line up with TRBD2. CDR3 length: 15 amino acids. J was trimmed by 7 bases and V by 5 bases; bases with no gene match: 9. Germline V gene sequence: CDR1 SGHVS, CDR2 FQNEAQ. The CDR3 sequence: CASSRGLAGSREQYF. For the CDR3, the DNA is TGTGCCAGCAGCCGTGGACTAGCGGGGTCTCGGGAGCAGTACTTC.

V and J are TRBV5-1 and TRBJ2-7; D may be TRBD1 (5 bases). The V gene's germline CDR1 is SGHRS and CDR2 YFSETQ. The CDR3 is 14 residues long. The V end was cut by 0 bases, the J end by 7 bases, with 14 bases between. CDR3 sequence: CASSLALKGWEQYF. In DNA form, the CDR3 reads TGCGCCAGCAGCTTGGCCCTGAAGGGGTGGGAGCAGTACTTC.

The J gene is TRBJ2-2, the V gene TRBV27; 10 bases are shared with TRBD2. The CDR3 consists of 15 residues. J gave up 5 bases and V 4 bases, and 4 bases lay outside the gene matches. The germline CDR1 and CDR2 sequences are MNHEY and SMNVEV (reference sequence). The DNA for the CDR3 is TGTGCCAGCAGTTCGGGACTAGCGAGAACCGGGGAGCTGTTTTTT. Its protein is CASSSGLARTGELFF.

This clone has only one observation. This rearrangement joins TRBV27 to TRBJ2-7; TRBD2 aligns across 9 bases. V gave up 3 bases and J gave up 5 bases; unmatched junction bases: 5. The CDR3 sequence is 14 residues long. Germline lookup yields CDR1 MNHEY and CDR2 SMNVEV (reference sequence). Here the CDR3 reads CASSFRTSVDEQYF. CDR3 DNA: TGTGCCAGCAGTTTCAGGACTAGCGTCGACGAGCAGTACTTC.

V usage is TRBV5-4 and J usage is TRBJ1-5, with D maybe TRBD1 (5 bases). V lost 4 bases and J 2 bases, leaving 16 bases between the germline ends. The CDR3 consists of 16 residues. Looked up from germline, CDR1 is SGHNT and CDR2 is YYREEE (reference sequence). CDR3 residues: CASSPGPRGGNQPQHF. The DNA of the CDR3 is TGTGCCAGCAGCCCAGGACCTAGGGGAGGCAATCAGCCCCAGCATTTT.

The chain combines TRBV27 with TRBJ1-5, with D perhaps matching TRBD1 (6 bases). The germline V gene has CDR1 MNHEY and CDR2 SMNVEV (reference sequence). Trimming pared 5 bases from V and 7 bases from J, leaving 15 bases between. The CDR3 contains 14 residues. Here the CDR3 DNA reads TGTGCCAGCAGTCCCTTTCAGGGGCAGCAGCCCCAGCATTTT. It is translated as CASSPFQGQQPQHF.